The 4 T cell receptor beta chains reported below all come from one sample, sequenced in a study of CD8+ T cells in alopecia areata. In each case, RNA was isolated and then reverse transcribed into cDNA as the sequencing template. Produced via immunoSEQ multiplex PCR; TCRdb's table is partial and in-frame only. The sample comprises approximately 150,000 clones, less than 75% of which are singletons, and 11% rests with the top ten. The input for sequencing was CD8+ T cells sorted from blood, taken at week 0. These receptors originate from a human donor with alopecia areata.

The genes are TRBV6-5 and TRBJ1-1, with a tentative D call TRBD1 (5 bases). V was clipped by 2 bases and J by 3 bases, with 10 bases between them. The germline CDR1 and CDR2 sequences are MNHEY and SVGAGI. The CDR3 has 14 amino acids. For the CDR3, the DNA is TGTGCCAGCAGTTACGGGGGAAGGGACACTGAAGCTTTCTTT. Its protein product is CASSYGGRDTEAFF.

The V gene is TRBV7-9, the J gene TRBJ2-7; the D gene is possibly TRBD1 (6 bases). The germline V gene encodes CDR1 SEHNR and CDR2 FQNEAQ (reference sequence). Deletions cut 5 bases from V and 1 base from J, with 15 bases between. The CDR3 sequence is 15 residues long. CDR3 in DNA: TGTGCCAGCAGCGGTGGACAGATGCTATCCTACGAGCAGTACTTC. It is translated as CASSGGQMLSYEQYF.

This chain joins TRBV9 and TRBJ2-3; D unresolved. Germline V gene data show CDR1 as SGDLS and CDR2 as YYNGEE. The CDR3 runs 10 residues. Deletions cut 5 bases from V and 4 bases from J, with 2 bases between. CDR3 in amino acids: CASRADTQYF. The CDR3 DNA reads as TGTGCCAGCAGAGCAGATACGCAGTATTTT.

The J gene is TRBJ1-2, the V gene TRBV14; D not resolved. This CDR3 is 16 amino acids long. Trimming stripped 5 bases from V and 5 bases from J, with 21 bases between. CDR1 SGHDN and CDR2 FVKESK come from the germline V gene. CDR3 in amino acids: CASSEKNFQRAYGYTF. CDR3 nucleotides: TGTGCCAGCAGCGAAAAAAACTTCCAGAGAGCATATGGCTACACCTTC.